This T cell receptor beta chain was identified during a study of beta chain features in type 1 diabetes. Study findings and constraints: Patients with Type 1 diabetes showed moderately but significantly shorter TCRB CDR3s in all four CD4+ subsets.

The CDR3 runs to 14 residues. In germline, CDR1 is SEHNR, CDR2 FQNEAQ (reference sequence). V gave up 4 bases and J gave up 7 bases; unmatched junction bases: 4. This clone was seen more than once but under ten times. Antigen specificity is unknown. Reverse transcription of all isolated RNA meant that expressed TCRB transcripts were sequenced. Assay: immunoSEQ multiplex PCR; the TCRdb copy retains only in-frame clones and omits some. The sample lists a few hundred thousand clones, roughly 12% occurring once. The source of this sequence is a woman between 18 and 30 years old with type 1 diabetes. The specimen sequenced was naive CD4+ T cells from blood. This chain links TRBV7-9 with TRBJ1-6, with 7 bases that match TRBD1. The CDR3 reads CASSSRQGNSPLHF. The CDR3 coding sequence is TGTGCCAGCAGCTCTCGACAGGGAAATTCACCCCTCCACTTT.